The 16 T cell receptor beta chains reported below all come from one sample, sequenced in a study of T cells expressing NK-cell markers. With the 5' RACE reads reprocessed, TCRdb shows one record per CDR3 protein and no DNA. The sample totals about 460,000 distinct CDR3 sequences; its top ten clones hold around 1.4%. Material: blood T cells: a sorted CD56 or NKG2C T cell subset, CD4+ or CD8+ T cells, or bulk PBMC T cells (not recorded which). All receptors come from a woman aged 45-60 years in good health.

The V gene is TRBV28, the J gene TRBJ2-3; TCRdb calls TRBD2, which cannot be checked without DNA. The CDR3 sequence is 15 residues long. In germline, CDR1 is MDHEN, CDR2 SYDVKM. The CDR3 reads CASSSSGIGTDTQYF.

CDR3 sequence: CASRNELAYNEQFF. V is TRBV2 and J is TRBJ2-1. This CDR3 is 14 amino acids long. CDR1 and CDR2 from the germline V gene are SNHLY and FYNNEI. The complete variable domain, with remaining parts taken from reference TRBV2 and TRBJ2-1, reads EPEVTQTPSHQVTQMGQEVILRCVPISNHLYFYWYRQILGQKVEFLVSFYNNEISEKSEIFDDQFSVERPDGSNFTLKIRSTKLEDSAMYFCASRNELAYNEQFFGPGTRLTVL.

The CDR3 loop is CATSDLNRAGGPGELFF. V is TRBV24-1 and J is TRBJ2-2; TCRdb's assignment of TRBD2 cannot be checked, as there is no DNA. The germline V gene has CDR1 KGHDR and CDR2 SFDVKD. The CDR3 is 17 amino acids.

The V gene is TRBV7-9, the J gene TRBJ2-3; TCRdb selects TRBD1, and the lack of DNA leaves this call unchecked. In germline, CDR1 is SEHNR, CDR2 FQNEAQ (reference sequence). This CDR3 region has 17 residues. This chain's CDR3 is CASSLANLGGAADTQYF.

The V call is TRBV30, the J call TRBJ2-5; TCRdb calls TRBD1, which cannot be checked without DNA. The germline V gene encodes CDR1 GTSNPN and CDR2 SVGIG (reference sequence). There are 12 residues in the CDR3. The CDR3 sequence: CAWSLGGETQYF.

V is TRBV6-6 and J is TRBJ1-6. CDR1 MNHNY and CDR2 SVGAGI come from the germline V gene (reference sequence). CDR3 length equals 18 residues. CDR3 in amino acids: CASSYGPKGSSYNSPLHF.

The CDR3 is CASSERGGAGRGYTF. The gene calls are TRBV6-1 and TRBJ1-2; TCRdb proposes TRBD1, but this gene call is untestable without DNA. Germline CDR1 is MNHNS and CDR2 is SASEGT. This CDR3 has 15 residues.

The chain has TRBV29-1 and TRBJ2-1. Germline V CDR1 and CDR2: SQVTM, ANQGSEA. The CDR3 loop spans 13 amino acids. The CDR3: CSVEESSHNEQFF.

The genes are TRBV6-4 and TRBJ2-1; TCRdb's assignment of TRBD2 cannot be checked, as there is no DNA. CDR3 length: 16 amino acids. Germline V gene lookup returns CDR1 MRHNA and CDR2 SNTAGT. The CDR3 reads CASSDLAGGRDNEQFF.

V gene TRBV29-1 combines with J gene TRBJ1-2; TCRdb picks TRBD1, but there is no DNA to check that call. The germline V gene encodes CDR1 SQVTM and CDR2 ANQGSEA. The CDR3 has 11 residues. The CDR3: CSVRGDNGYTF.

This chain uses TRBV6-5 with TRBJ2-2; TCRdb gives TRBD2 as the D gene, but with no DNA this cannot be confirmed. This CDR3 region has 15 residues. From germline, CDR1 is MNHEY and CDR2 SVGAGI. The CDR3 here is CASSQRARPTGELFF.

The gene calls are TRBV5-1 and TRBJ1-6; the TCRdb D gene call, TRBD1, has no DNA to confirm it. Germline values: CDR1 SGHRS, CDR2 YFSETQ. There are 15 residues in the CDR3. CDR3 sequence reads: CASSPRTGVKSPLHF.

The genes are TRBV20-1 and TRBJ2-1; as DNA is missing, the TRBD1 call by TCRdb cannot be tested. This CDR3 region has 12 residues. CDR1 DFQATT and CDR2 SNEGSKA come from the germline V gene (reference sequence). The CDR3 is CSARESTGVQFF.

The chain couples TRBV6-5 to TRBJ1-5. The CDR3 has 14 amino acids. Germline-derived CDR1 and CDR2 are MNHEY and SVGAGI. The CDR3 protein is CASSTRIGNQPQHF.

The CDR3 loop is CASSQGGVGRAGDTQYF. The rearrangement links TRBV4-1 to TRBJ2-3; without DNA, the TCRdb call of TRBD2 cannot be checked. Germline CDR1 MGHRA, CDR2 YSYEKL. CDR3 length: 17 amino acids.

The V and J genes are TRBV29-1 and TRBJ1-1; without DNA, the TCRdb call of TRBD1 cannot be checked. CDR1 is SQVTM, CDR2 ANQGSEA, per germline. This CDR3 spans 11 amino acids. CDR3 in amino acids: CSAQGVTEAFF.